This T cell receptor beta chain was observed in a study of CD8+CD57+ T cells in acquired aplastic anemia. At the level of the study: An average of about 3.4 ug of DNA was obtained from sorted CD4+ and CD8+ cells.

TCR beta VDJ and CDR3 profiling used genomic DNA as template. One entry per CDR3 protein results from TCRdb running MiXCR on the reads. This table has about 210,000 distinct CDR3 sequences, 60% to 65% appearing once. This CDR3 spans 15 amino acids. Germline V gene lookup returns CDR1 MGHRA and CDR2 YSYEKL. J gave up 2 bases and V 2 bases, and 3 bases lay outside the gene matches. Notes on this clonotype: Its antigen is as yet unknown.

Findings of the study overall: The CD8+ Simpson's diversity of patients and controls was not significantly different.

This sequence originates from a human donor in good health. The source material was sorted CD4+, CD8+, or CD8+CD57+ T cells (not recorded which) from PBMCs. The rearrangement links TRBV4-1 to TRBJ2-7, with 10 positions matching TRBD1. The CDR3 region has the DNA TGCGCCAGCAGCCAACGGGACAGGGGCGCCTACGAGCAGTACTTC. This encodes CASSQRDRGAYEQYF.